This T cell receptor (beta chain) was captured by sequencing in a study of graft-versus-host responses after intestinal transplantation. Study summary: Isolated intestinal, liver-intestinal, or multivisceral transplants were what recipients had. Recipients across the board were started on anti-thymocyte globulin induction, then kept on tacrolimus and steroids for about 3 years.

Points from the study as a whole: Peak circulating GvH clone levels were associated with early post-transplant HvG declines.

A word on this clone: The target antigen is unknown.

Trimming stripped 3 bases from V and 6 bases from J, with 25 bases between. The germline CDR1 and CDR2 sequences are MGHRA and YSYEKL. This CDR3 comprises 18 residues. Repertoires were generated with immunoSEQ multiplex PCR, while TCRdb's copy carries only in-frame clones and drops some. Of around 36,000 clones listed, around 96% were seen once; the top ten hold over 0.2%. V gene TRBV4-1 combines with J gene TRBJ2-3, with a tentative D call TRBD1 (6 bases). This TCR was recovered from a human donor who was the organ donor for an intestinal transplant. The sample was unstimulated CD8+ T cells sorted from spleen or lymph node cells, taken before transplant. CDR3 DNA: TGCGCCAGCAGCCACGACATCGCGGACAGCCTTAGTAGGGATACGCAGTATTTT. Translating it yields CASSHDIADSLSRDTQYF.